Listed below are T cell receptor beta chains from one sample, sequenced in a study of T cell responses to AZD1222 COVID-19 vaccine. Generated by immunoSEQ multiplex PCR, the TCRdb table keeps only in-frame clones and is missing some. The table shows some 150,000 clones, with about nine tenths occurring only once. The material was peripheral blood, obtained on day 0 of MenACWY control vaccination. These receptors came from an adult in good health. CDR3s include the opening cysteine and the closing phenylalanine or tryptophan. The order of the fields is CDR3 length, clone size, V gene, J gene, D gene, CDR3 protein, CDR3 DNA. A D gene is named only where the DNA matches it firmly. A clone size is listed for some rows: how often the clone was seen (once, few, many), or a class if it is expanded.

>14|once|TRBV5-1|TRBJ1-1|-
CASSLTATNTEAFF
TGCGCCAGCAGTTTGACTGCTACCAACACTGAAGCTTTCTTT
>16|-|TRBV28|TRBJ1-3|-
CASIQSPRNAGNTIYF
TGTGCCAGCATTCAATCCCCCAGAAACGCTGGAAACACCATATATTTT
>15|-|TRBV2|TRBJ2-2|TRBD1
CASRHRGRNTGELFF
TGTGCCAGCAGACACAGGGGGCGGAACACCGGGGAGCTGTTTTTT
>14|-|TRBV29-1|TRBJ2-3|TRBD2
CSVDGAGGSDTQYF
TGCAGCGTTGACGGGGCGGGAGGCTCAGATACGCAGTATTTT
>12|-|TRBV12-3/TRBV12-4|TRBJ2-3|-
CASSLRTDTQYF
TGTGCCAGCAGTCTGCGGACAGATACGCAGTATTTT
>15|-|TRBV6-6|TRBJ1-2|-
CASSYSAGHNYGYTF
TGTGCCAGCAGTTACTCGGCGGGGCATAACTATGGCTACACCTTC
>9|few|TRBV20-1|TRBJ2-7|-
CSASYEQYF
TGCAGTGCTAGTTACGAGCAGTACTTC
>11|-|TRBV28|TRBJ2-7|-
CASSFAYEQYF
TGTGCCAGCAGTTTCGCGTACGAGCAGTACTTC
>14|-|TRBV3-1/TRBV3-2|TRBJ1-5|-
CASSQVGTGQPQHF
TGTGCCAGCAGCCAAGTAGGGACGGGTCAGCCCCAGCATTTT
>15|-|TRBV5-5|TRBJ2-7|TRBD2
CASSAGTSGSYEQYF
TGTGCCAGCAGCGCCGGGACTAGCGGGTCCTACGAGCAGTACTTC
>14|-|TRBV28|TRBJ1-1|-
CASSVPFSYPEAFF
TGTGCCAGCAGTGTACCGTTTAGTTACCCCGAAGCTTTCTTT
>13|once|TRBV15|TRBJ2-2|-
CATSRAGVGELFF
TGTGCCACCAGCAGAGCTGGAGTGGGGGAGCTGTTTTTT
>15|-|TRBV19|TRBJ2-5|TRBD2
CASSGQGLAVETQYF
TGTGCCAGTAGTGGACAGGGACTAGCGGTGGAGACCCAGTACTTC
>13|-|TRBV6-5|TRBJ1-5|TRBD1
CATGRQGDQPQHF
TGTGCCACCGGTCGACAGGGTGATCAGCCCCAGCATTTT
>11|once|TRBV30|TRBJ2-3|-
CAWSVIDTQYF
TGTGCCTGGAGTGTTATAGATACGCAGTATTTT
>14|-|TRBV19|TRBJ1-2|-
CASSHEGTLHGYTF
TGTGCCAGTAGTCATGAGGGGACATTGCATGGCTACACCTTC
>19|-|TRBV11-2|TRBJ1-5|-
CASSLVGAGTLSSNQPQHF
TGTGCCAGCAGCTTAGTAGGGGCAGGGACCCTCTCTAGCAATCAGCCCCAGCATTTT
>16|-|TRBV3-1/TRBV3-2|TRBJ2-3|TRBD2
CASSPLAGGSTDTQYF
TGTGCCAGCAGCCCCCTAGCGGGGGGCAGCACAGATACGCAGTATTTT
>15|-|TRBV11-1|TRBJ1-5|-
CASSPGRGSNQPQHF
TGTGCCAGCAGCCCAGGGAGGGGAAGCAATCAGCCCCAGCATTTT
>13|-|TRBV24-1|TRBJ2-2|-
CATERGNTGELFF
TGTGCCACCGAGAGGGGGAACACCGGGGAGCTGTTTTTT
>15|-|TRBV27|TRBJ2-3|-
CASSTIRDDTDTQYF
TGTGCCAGCAGCACCATCCGGGACGATACAGATACGCAGTATTTT
>13|-|TRBV19|TRBJ2-7|TRBD2
CASSSGGSYEQYF
TGTGCCAGTAGTAGCGGGGGCTCCTACGAGCAGTACTTC
>15|-|TRBV10-3|TRBJ2-5|TRBD1
CAISGIGGAMETQYF
TGTGCCATCAGTGGTATAGGGGGCGCGATGGAGACCCAGTACTTC
>14|-|TRBV19|TRBJ1-1|-
CASRHPFPDTEAFF
TGTGCCAGTAGACACCCCTTCCCGGACACTGAAGCTTTCTTT
>13|-|TRBV7-8|TRBJ1-4|-
CASSFNRNEKLFF
TGTGCCAGCAGCTTTAACAGAAATGAAAAACTGTTTTTT
>16|-|TRBV6-5|TRBJ2-2|-
CASSYSKWGSDGELFF
TGTGCCAGCAGTTACTCGAAGTGGGGGAGTGACGGGGAGCTGTTTTTT
>13|-|TRBV19|TRBJ1-2|-
CASRTALTVGYTF
TGTGCCAGTCGGACGGCCCTAACGGTTGGCTACACCTTC
>14|once|TRBV11-1|TRBJ2-4|-
CASSPAGAKNIQYF
TGTGCCAGCAGCCCAGCGGGAGCCAAAAACATTCAGTACTTC
>15|-|TRBV6-5|TRBJ2-7|TRBD2
CASRPSSGRAYEQYF
TGTGCCAGCAGACCGAGTAGCGGGAGGGCCTACGAGCAGTACTTC
>15|-|TRBV5-1|TRBJ1-5|-
CASSLASGGNQPQHF
TGCGCCAGCAGCTTGGCCTCAGGCGGAAATCAGCCCCAGCATTTT
>17|-|TRBV27|TRBJ1-3|TRBD1
CASSPWGQAISGNTIYF
TGTGCCAGCAGTCCTTGGGGACAGGCAATATCTGGAAACACCATATATTTT
>12|-|TRBV12-3/TRBV12-4|TRBJ1-1|-
CASLDGNTEAFF
TGTGCCAGCTTGGACGGCAACACTGAAGCTTTCTTT
>14|-|TRBV11-1|TRBJ2-7|-
CASSREQGVYEQYF
TGTGCCAGCAGCCGCGAACAGGGTGTCTACGAGCAGTACTTC
>14|once|TRBV18|TRBJ1-2|-
CASSPDRMPYGYTF
TGTGCCAGCTCTCCCGACAGGATGCCGTATGGCTACACCTTC
>13|-|TRBV15|TRBJ2-7|-
CATSGPLPYEQYF
TGTGCCACCTCTGGGCCACTCCCCTACGAGCAGTACTTC
>14|-|TRBV28|TRBJ2-5|TRBD2
CASRSAGLQETQYF
TGTGCCAGCAGGTCAGCGGGACTACAAGAGACCCAGTACTTC
>11|-|TRBV29-1|TRBJ1-2|-
CSVDVINGYTF
TGCAGCGTTGATGTCATAAATGGCTACACCTTC
>14|-|TRBV6-5|TRBJ1-1|-
CASSSNGGGTEAFF
TGTGCCAGCAGTTCTAATGGGGGGGGGACTGAAGCTTTCTTT
>15|-|TRBV19|TRBJ2-4|-
CATRGGAVSKNIQYF
TGTGCCACCAGAGGGGGGGCCGTTTCCAAAAACATTCAGTACTTC
>14|-|TRBV9|TRBJ1-1|-
CASSNRVGGTEAFF
TGTGCCAGCAGCAACAGGGTCGGAGGCACTGAAGCTTTCTTT
>14|-|TRBV5-1|TRBJ1-1|-
CASSLLRDLTEAFF
TGCGCCAGCAGCTTGTTGCGGGATTTAACTGAAGCTTTCTTT
>14|once|TRBV5-6|TRBJ1-1|-
CASSLGTLNTEAFF
TGTGCCAGCAGCTTGGGGACCTTGAACACTGAAGCTTTCTTT
>13|-|TRBV12-3/TRBV12-4|TRBJ1-6|-
CASSHIVDSPLHF
TGTGCCAGCAGCCACATAGTTGATTCACCCCTCCACTTT